This is a list of T cell receptor beta chains from one sample in a study of cytomegalovirus exposure and HLA in healthy donors. Sequenced by immunoSEQ multiplex PCR; TCRdb stores in-frame clones only, minus some. This sample has roughly 250,000 clones, with around 87% found just once. The sequenced material came from PBMCs. These receptors all stem from a woman younger than 45 in good health and CMV-seropositive. Both conserved end residues are part of each CDR3. The D gene is left open where the match is weak. For some rows the clone size is stated as once, few or many, or as a class when expanded; others skip it.

D gene: .
J gene: TRBJ2-5
V gene: TRBV28
clone size: once
CDR3 length: 17
CDR3 DNA: TGTGCCAGCAGTTATAGTTCCTGGGGGGGCTTACAAGAGACCCAGTACTTC
CDR3 protein: CASSYSSWGGLQETQYF

D gene: .
J gene: TRBJ2-7
V gene: TRBV11-3
clone size: .
CDR3 length: 13
CDR3 DNA: TGTGCCAGCAGCACACAAGGGGGCTACGAGCAGTACTTC
CDR3 protein: CASSTQGGYEQYF

D gene: .
J gene: TRBJ1-5
V gene: TRBV30
clone size: .
CDR3 length: 12
CDR3 DNA: TGTGCCTGGAATCAGGATTTTCAGCCCCAGCATTTT
CDR3 protein: CAWNQDFQPQHF

D gene: .
J gene: TRBJ1-2
V gene: TRBV7-9
clone size: .
CDR3 length: 17
CDR3 DNA: TGTGCCAGCACCCCCCCGCGCACGGAGGATATTTACTATGGCTACACCTTC
CDR3 protein: CASTPPRTEDIYYGYTF

D gene: .
J gene: TRBJ1-2
V gene: TRBV19
clone size: .
CDR3 length: 15
CDR3 DNA: TGTGCCAGTAGTACAGCATTCGGGGGAGCCTATGGCTACACCTTC
CDR3 protein: CASSTAFGGAYGYTF

D gene: .
J gene: TRBJ2-7
V gene: TRBV29-1
clone size: .
CDR3 length: 12
CDR3 DNA: TGCAGCACCAAGGACAGAACCTACGAGCAGTACTTC
CDR3 protein: CSTKDRTYEQYF

D gene: TRBD1
J gene: TRBJ2-7
V gene: TRBV14
clone size: .
CDR3 length: 15
CDR3 DNA: TGTGCCAGCAGCCACTGGGACAGGGGGCAAGACGAGCAGTACTTC
CDR3 protein: CASSHWDRGQDEQYF

D gene: TRBD1
J gene: TRBJ2-1
V gene: TRBV27
clone size: .
CDR3 length: 16
CDR3 DNA: TGTGCCAGCAGTTTTAATCAGGGGGTAGTGTATTATGAGCAGTTCTTC
CDR3 protein: CASSFNQGVVYYEQFF

D gene: TRBD2
J gene: TRBJ2-3
V gene: TRBV30
clone size: .
CDR3 length: 14
CDR3 DNA: TGTGCCTGGAGTGTAAGCGGGAAGGGAGATACGCAGTATTTT
CDR3 protein: CAWSVSGKGDTQYF

D gene: TRBD1
J gene: TRBJ1-1
V gene: TRBV28
clone size: .
CDR3 length: 15
CDR3 DNA: TGTGCCAGCAGTTCCACCGGGACAGTGAACACTGAAGCTTTCTTT
CDR3 protein: CASSSTGTVNTEAFF

D gene: .
J gene: TRBJ1-2
V gene: TRBV20-1
clone size: few
CDR3 length: 11
CDR3 DNA: TGCAGTGCTAGAGACAGCTATGGCTACACCTTC
CDR3 protein: CSARDSYGYTF

D gene: .
J gene: TRBJ2-7
V gene: TRBV6-1
clone size: .
CDR3 length: 11
CDR3 DNA: TGTGCCAGCAGTGAAGGGTTTCGGGAGTACTTC
CDR3 protein: CASSEGFREYF

D gene: TRBD1
J gene: TRBJ1-1
V gene: TRBV11-3
clone size: .
CDR3 length: 14
CDR3 DNA: TGTGCCAGCAGCTTCACAGGGGAACGGGGTGAAGCTTTCTTT
CDR3 protein: CASSFTGERGEAFF

D gene: .
J gene: TRBJ1-2
V gene: TRBV28
clone size: .
CDR3 length: 12
CDR3 DNA: TGTGCCAGCAAGACAGGAAGCCCCCGGCCCCACTTC
CDR3 protein: CASKTGSPRPHF

D gene: .
J gene: TRBJ2-7
V gene: TRBV28
clone size: once
CDR3 length: 13
CDR3 DNA: TGTGCCAGCAGTGGAACTCCCCGGGGGGAGCAGTACTTC
CDR3 protein: CASSGTPRGEQYF

D gene: TRBD1
J gene: TRBJ1-1
V gene: TRBV5-1
clone size: .
CDR3 length: 14
CDR3 DNA: TGCGCCAGCAGCGGGGATACAGGGGTCACTGAAGCTTTCTTT
CDR3 protein: CASSGDTGVTEAFF

D gene: .
J gene: TRBJ2-1
V gene: TRBV5-1
clone size: .
CDR3 length: 16
CDR3 DNA: TGCGCCAGCAAAGTAATACAGGGTAGCTCCTACAATGAGCAGTTCTTC
CDR3 protein: CASKVIQGSSYNEQFF

D gene: TRBD2
J gene: TRBJ2-5
V gene: TRBV27
clone size: .
CDR3 length: 18
CDR3 DNA: TGTGCCAGCACCCTCCCCCCCCGGACTAGCGGGAGGGGGGAGACCCAGTACTTC
CDR3 protein: CASTLPPRTSGRGETQYF

D gene: .
J gene: TRBJ1-5
V gene: TRBV30
clone size: .
CDR3 length: 14
CDR3 DNA: TGTGCCTGGAGTTGGTCAGGGCGAGGACAGCCCCAGCATTTT
CDR3 protein: CAWSWSGRGQPQHF

D gene: .
J gene: TRBJ2-1
V gene: TRBV7-2
clone size: .
CDR3 length: 11
CDR3 DNA: TGTGCCAGCAGCTTATCTATTGAGCAGTTCTTC
CDR3 protein: CASSLSIEQFF

D gene: .
J gene: TRBJ2-1
V gene: TRBV5-4
clone size: .
CDR3 length: 15
CDR3 DNA: TGTGCCAGCAGCCAGACCGGGACTCTCACCAATGAGCAGTTCTTC
CDR3 protein: CASSQTGTLTNEQFF

D gene: TRBD2
J gene: TRBJ2-1
V gene: TRBV28
clone size: .
CDR3 length: 17
CDR3 DNA: TGTGCCAGCAGTGGCCCGCTAGCGGGAGGGCCTGAGAATGAGCAGTTCTTC
CDR3 protein: CASSGPLAGGPENEQFF

D gene: .
J gene: TRBJ2-1
V gene: TRBV19
clone size: .
CDR3 length: 14
CDR3 DNA: TGTGCCAGTAGTATAACGGCAGGGGTCAATGAGCAGTTCTTC
CDR3 protein: CASSITAGVNEQFF

D gene: TRBD2
J gene: TRBJ2-2
V gene: TRBV30
clone size: .
CDR3 length: 15
CDR3 DNA: TGTGCCTGCAGGAGGCTAGCGGTTAACACCGGGGAGCTGTTTTTT
CDR3 protein: CACRRLAVNTGELFF

D gene: TRBD2
J gene: TRBJ2-3
V gene: TRBV7-6
clone size: once
CDR3 length: 19
CDR3 DNA: TGTGCCAGCAGCTCCCTTTCCCCCCGGCTAGCGGGAGCGGTAGATACGCAGTATTTT
CDR3 protein: CASSSLSPRLAGAVDTQYF

D gene: .
J gene: TRBJ1-2
V gene: TRBV5-1
clone size: .
CDR3 length: 16
CDR3 DNA: TGCGCCAGCAGCTTACCGGGGGTAGCAAGCGGGAATGGCTACACCTTC
CDR3 protein: CASSLPGVASGNGYTF

D gene: .
J gene: TRBJ1-4
V gene: TRBV7-9
clone size: .
CDR3 length: 15
CDR3 DNA: TGTGCCAGCAGCCGACAAGTTTCAACTAATGAAAAACTGTTTTTT
CDR3 protein: CASSRQVSTNEKLFF

D gene: TRBD1
J gene: TRBJ1-4
V gene: TRBV29-1
clone size: .
CDR3 length: 16
CDR3 DNA: TGCAGCGTTGATCGGGACAGGGTGTTCCCTAATGAAAAACTGTTTTTT
CDR3 protein: CSVDRDRVFPNEKLFF

D gene: .
J gene: TRBJ2-3
V gene: TRBV18
clone size: .
CDR3 length: 14
CDR3 DNA: TGTGCCAGCTCACCAACCCGGGACACAGATACGCAGTATTTT
CDR3 protein: CASSPTRDTDTQYF

D gene: .
J gene: TRBJ1-2
V gene: TRBV30
clone size: .
CDR3 length: 13
CDR3 DNA: TGTGCCTGGAGTGTACAGTCCAGCTATGGCTACACCTTC
CDR3 protein: CAWSVQSSYGYTF

D gene: TRBD2
J gene: TRBJ2-7
V gene: TRBV10-2
clone size: .
CDR3 length: 14
CDR3 DNA: TGCGCCAGCAGTGAGTCCGGGAGGCCCTACGAGCAGTACTTC
CDR3 protein: CASSESGRPYEQYF

D gene: .
J gene: TRBJ1-1
V gene: TRBV9
clone size: .
CDR3 length: 13
CDR3 DNA: TGTGCCAGCAGCGTAGGAGGGCGCACTGAAGCTTTCTTT
CDR3 protein: CASSVGGRTEAFF

D gene: TRBD1
J gene: TRBJ2-7
V gene: TRBV18
clone size: .
CDR3 length: 14
CDR3 DNA: TGTGCCAGCTCACCACCGACAGGGTCCTACGAGCAGTACTTC
CDR3 protein: CASSPPTGSYEQYF

D gene: TRBD1
J gene: TRBJ2-1
V gene: TRBV30
clone size: .
CDR3 length: 14
CDR3 DNA: TGTGCCTGGAGTGTGGGGACAGGGTACAATGAGCAGTTCTTC
CDR3 protein: CAWSVGTGYNEQFF

D gene: TRBD1
J gene: TRBJ2-2
V gene: TRBV6-5
clone size: .
CDR3 length: 14
CDR3 DNA: TGTGCCAGCACCCGGGACAGGCAGACCGGGGAGCTGTTTTTT
CDR3 protein: CASTRDRQTGELFF

D gene: TRBD2
J gene: TRBJ2-5
V gene: TRBV4-2
clone size: .
CDR3 length: 15
CDR3 DNA: TGTGCCAGCAGCCATCCGGGGGGGCGAGGAGAGACCCAGTACTTC
CDR3 protein: CASSHPGGRGETQYF

D gene: .
J gene: TRBJ2-2
V gene: TRBV5-1
clone size: .
CDR3 length: 15
CDR3 DNA: TGCGCCAGCAGCTTGGACAGCTGGTCCCCCGGGGAGCTGTTTTTT
CDR3 protein: CASSLDSWSPGELFF

D gene: TRBD2
J gene: TRBJ2-1
V gene: TRBV19
clone size: .
CDR3 length: 17
CDR3 DNA: TGTGCCAGTAGTATAGATCAAGGGACTAGCGGGGGGAATGAGCAGTTCTTC
CDR3 protein: CASSIDQGTSGGNEQFF

D gene: .
J gene: TRBJ1-1
V gene: TRBV9
clone size: .
CDR3 length: 17
CDR3 DNA: TGTGCCAGCAGCGTAGCTGGCAGCGGCCCGATGAACACTGAAGCTTTCTTT
CDR3 protein: CASSVAGSGPMNTEAFF

D gene: TRBD1
J gene: TRBJ1-2
V gene: TRBV19
clone size: few
CDR3 length: 13
CDR3 DNA: TGTGCCAGCCGACAGGGCCAGAGGGATGGCTACACCTTC
CDR3 protein: CASRQGQRDGYTF

D gene: .
J gene: TRBJ2-7
V gene: TRBV6-1
clone size: .
CDR3 length: 15
CDR3 DNA: TGTGCCAGCAGTGCGGGACAAGGTTCTATCTACGAGCAGTACTTC
CDR3 protein: CASSAGQGSIYEQYF

D gene: TRBD1
J gene: TRBJ1-1
V gene: TRBV5-4
clone size: few
CDR3 length: 14
CDR3 DNA: TGTGCCAGCAGCTCGACAGGGATGAACACTGAAGCTTTCTTT
CDR3 protein: CASSSTGMNTEAFF

D gene: TRBD1
J gene: TRBJ1-2
V gene: TRBV10-3
clone size: few
CDR3 length: 19
CDR3 DNA: TGTGCCATCAGTGAGTCGTTAGGGGGCAGGGAATGGGGTAACTATGGCTACACCTTC
CDR3 protein: CAISESLGGREWGNYGYTF

D gene: .
J gene: TRBJ1-1
V gene: TRBV2
clone size: few
CDR3 length: 12
CDR3 DNA: TGTGCCAGCCCGAACAGGGAAGAACGAGCTTTCTTT
CDR3 protein: CASPNREERAFF

D gene: TRBD1
J gene: TRBJ2-7
V gene: TRBV27
clone size: .
CDR3 length: 14
CDR3 DNA: TGTGCCAGCAGTTGGGGACAGTCCTCCTACGAGCAGTACTTC
CDR3 protein: CASSWGQSSYEQYF

D gene: TRBD1
J gene: TRBJ1-5
V gene: TRBV19
clone size: .
CDR3 length: 17
CDR3 DNA: TGTGCCAGTAGTTGGGACAGGCAGCCTTATAGCAATCAGCCCCAGCATTTT
CDR3 protein: CASSWDRQPYSNQPQHF

D gene: TRBD2
J gene: TRBJ2-7
V gene: TRBV5-6
clone size: .
CDR3 length: 16
CDR3 DNA: TGTGCCAGCAGCTTGGGGCGGGGGGGGAGCTCCTACGAGCAGTACTTC
CDR3 protein: CASSLGRGGSSYEQYF

D gene: .
J gene: TRBJ2-7
V gene: TRBV9
clone size: .
CDR3 length: 16
CDR3 DNA: TGTGCCAGCAGCCCCCACGTTGCCCTTGGGGAGTACGAGCAGTACTTC
CDR3 protein: CASSPHVALGEYEQYF

D gene: TRBD2
J gene: TRBJ2-1
V gene: TRBV7-9
clone size: .
CDR3 length: 18
CDR3 DNA: TGTGCCAGCTACACCCATAGGGCTAGCGGGAGGGTCTACAATGAGCAGTTCTTC
CDR3 protein: CASYTHRASGRVYNEQFF

D gene: .
J gene: TRBJ2-5
V gene: TRBV27
clone size: .
CDR3 length: 13
CDR3 DNA: TGTGCCAGCAGACGGTCAGGCCAAGAGACCCAGTACTTC
CDR3 protein: CASRRSGQETQYF

D gene: .
J gene: TRBJ1-5
V gene: TRBV6-6
clone size: .
CDR3 length: 14
CDR3 DNA: TGTGCCAGCACCACGCGGGGGCTCAATCAGCCCCAGCATTTT
CDR3 protein: CASTTRGLNQPQHF

D gene: .
J gene: TRBJ2-1
V gene: TRBV11-3
clone size: .
CDR3 length: 12
CDR3 DNA: TGTGCCAGCAGCTTAACCGGGTCGGAGCAGTTCTTC
CDR3 protein: CASSLTGSEQFF

D gene: TRBD1
J gene: TRBJ1-5
V gene: TRBV19
clone size: .
CDR3 length: 16
CDR3 DNA: TGTGCCAGTAGTATAGATGGGACAGGCAGCAATCAGCCCCAGCATTTT
CDR3 protein: CASSIDGTGSNQPQHF

D gene: .
J gene: TRBJ2-7
V gene: TRBV28
clone size: .
CDR3 length: 15
CDR3 DNA: TGTGCCAGCAGTTTAGGCCCCGTCGGGTCCTACGAGCAGTACTTC
CDR3 protein: CASSLGPVGSYEQYF

D gene: TRBD1
J gene: TRBJ2-7
V gene: TRBV11-2
clone size: .
CDR3 length: 18
CDR3 DNA: TGTGCCAGCAGCTTAGAAAGGACAGGGGGCTTCTCCGCCTACGAGCAGTACTTC
CDR3 protein: CASSLERTGGFSAYEQYF

D gene: .
J gene: TRBJ2-7
V gene: TRBV6-5
clone size: .
CDR3 length: 14
CDR3 DNA: TGTGCCAGCAGTTACGGGACACGGACCTACGAGCAGTACTTC
CDR3 protein: CASSYGTRTYEQYF

D gene: TRBD2
J gene: TRBJ2-1
V gene: TRBV7-9
clone size: .
CDR3 length: 17
CDR3 DNA: TGTGCCAGCAGCTCCAGCAGACTAGCGGAGACCTACAATGAGCAGTTCTTC
CDR3 protein: CASSSSRLAETYNEQFF